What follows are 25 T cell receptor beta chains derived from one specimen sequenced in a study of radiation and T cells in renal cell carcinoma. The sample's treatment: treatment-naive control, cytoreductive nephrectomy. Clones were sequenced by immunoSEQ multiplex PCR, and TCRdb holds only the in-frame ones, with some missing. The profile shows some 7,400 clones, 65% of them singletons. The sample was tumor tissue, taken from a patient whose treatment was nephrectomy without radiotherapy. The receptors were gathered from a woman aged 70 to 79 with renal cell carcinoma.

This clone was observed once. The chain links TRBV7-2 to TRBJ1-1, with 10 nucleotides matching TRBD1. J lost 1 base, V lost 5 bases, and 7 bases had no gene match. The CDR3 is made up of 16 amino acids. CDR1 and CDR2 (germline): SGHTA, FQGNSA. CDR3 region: CASSIPDRGENTEAFF. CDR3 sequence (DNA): TGTGCCAGCAGCATCCCGGACAGGGGGGAGAACACTGAAGCTTTCTTT.

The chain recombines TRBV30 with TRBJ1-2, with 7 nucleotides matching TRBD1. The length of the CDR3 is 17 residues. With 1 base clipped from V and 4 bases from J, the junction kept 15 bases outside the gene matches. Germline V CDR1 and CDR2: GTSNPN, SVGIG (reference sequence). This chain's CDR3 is CAWSGPRQGRTIYGYTF. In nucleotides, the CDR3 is TGTGCCTGGAGTGGACCGAGACAGGGCCGAACGATCTATGGCTACACCTTC.

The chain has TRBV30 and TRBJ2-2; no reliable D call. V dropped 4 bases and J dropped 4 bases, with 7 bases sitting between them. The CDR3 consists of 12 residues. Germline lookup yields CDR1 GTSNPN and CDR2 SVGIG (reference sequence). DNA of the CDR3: TGTGCCTGGATTTCAGCCACCGGGGAGCTGTTTTTT. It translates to CAWISATGELFF.

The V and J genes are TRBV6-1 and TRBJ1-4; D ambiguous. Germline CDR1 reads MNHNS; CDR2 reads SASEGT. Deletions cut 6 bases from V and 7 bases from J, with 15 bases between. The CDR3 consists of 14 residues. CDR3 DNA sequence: TGTGCCAGCAGCCCTAAGATATGGGGTGAAAAACTGTTTTTT. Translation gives CASSPKIWGEKLFF.

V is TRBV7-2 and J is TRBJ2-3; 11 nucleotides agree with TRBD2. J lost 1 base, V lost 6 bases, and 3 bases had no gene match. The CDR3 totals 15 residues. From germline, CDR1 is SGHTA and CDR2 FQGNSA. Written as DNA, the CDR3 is TGTGCCAGCAGTAGCGGGGGGGCAGGCACAGATACGCAGTATTTT. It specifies CASSSGGAGTDTQYF.

The CDR3 DNA sequence: TGTGCCAGCAGTGACTTGGCTGGCTACACCTTC. Translated: CASSDLAGYTF. The J gene is TRBJ1-2, the V gene TRBV6-1; D not resolved. V was cut by 3 bases and J by 7 bases, with 6 bases left in between. The CDR3 is made up of 11 amino acids. Germline assignment: CDR1 MNHNS and CDR2 SASEGT.

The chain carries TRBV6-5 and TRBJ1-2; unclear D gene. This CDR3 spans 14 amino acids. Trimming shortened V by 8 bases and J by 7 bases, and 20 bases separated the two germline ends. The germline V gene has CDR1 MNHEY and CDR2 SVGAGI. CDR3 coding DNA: TGTGCCAGCGGGAACAGACCCATCGTTAGTGGCTACACCTTC. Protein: CASGNRPIVSGYTF.

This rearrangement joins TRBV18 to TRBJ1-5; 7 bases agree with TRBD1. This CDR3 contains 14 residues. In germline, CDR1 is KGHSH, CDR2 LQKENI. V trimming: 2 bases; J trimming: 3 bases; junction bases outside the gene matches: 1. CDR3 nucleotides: TGTGCCAGCTCACCAACAGGGGCCAATCAGCCCCAGCATTTT. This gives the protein CASSPTGANQPQHF. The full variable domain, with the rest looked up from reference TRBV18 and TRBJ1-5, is NAGVMQNPRHLVRRRGQEARLRCSPMKGHSHVYWYRQLPEEGLKFMVYLQKENIIDESGMPKERFSAEFPKEGPSILRIQQVVRGDSAAYFCASSPTGANQPQHFGDGTRLSIL.

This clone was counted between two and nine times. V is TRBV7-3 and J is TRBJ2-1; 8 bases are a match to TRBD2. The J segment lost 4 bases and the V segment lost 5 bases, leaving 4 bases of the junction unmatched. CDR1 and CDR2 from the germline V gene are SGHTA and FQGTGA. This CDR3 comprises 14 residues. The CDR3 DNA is TGTGCCAGCAGCCCAGCGGGGGTATACAATGAGCAGTTCTTC. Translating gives CASSPAGVYNEQFF.

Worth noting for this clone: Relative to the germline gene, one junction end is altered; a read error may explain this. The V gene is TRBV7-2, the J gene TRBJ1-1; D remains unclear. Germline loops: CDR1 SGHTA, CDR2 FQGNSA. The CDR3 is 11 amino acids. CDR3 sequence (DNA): TGTGCCAGCACCTTATACACTGAAGCTTTCTTT. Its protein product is CASTLYTEAFF. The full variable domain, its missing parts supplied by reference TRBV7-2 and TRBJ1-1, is GAGVSQSPSNKVTEKGKDVELRCDPISGHTALYWYRQSLGQGLEFLIYFQGNSAPDKSGLPSDRFSAERTGGSVSTLTIQRTQQEDSAVYLCASTLYTEAFFGQGTRLTVV.

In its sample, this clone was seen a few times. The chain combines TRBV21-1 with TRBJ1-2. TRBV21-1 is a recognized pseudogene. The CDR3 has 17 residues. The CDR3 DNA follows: TGTGCCAGCAGCAAAGTAGGGCAGGTCGCCGGGGACTATGGCTACACCTTC. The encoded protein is CASSKVGQVAGDYGYTF.

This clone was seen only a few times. The CDR3 loop is CASTMDGPGTEAFF. CDR3 bases: TGTGCCAGTACCATGGACGGCCCTGGCACTGAAGCTTTCTTT. The rearrangement uses TRBV19 and TRBJ1-1; no firm D call. Germline CDR1 is LNHDA and CDR2 is SQIVND (reference sequence). CDR3 length: 14 residues. Trimming took 7 bases from V and 4 from J, leaving 16 bases between them.

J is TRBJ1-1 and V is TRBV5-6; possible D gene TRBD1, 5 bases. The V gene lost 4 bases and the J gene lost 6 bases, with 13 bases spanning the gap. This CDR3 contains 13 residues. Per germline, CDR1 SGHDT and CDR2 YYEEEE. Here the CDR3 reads CASSPGTDPEAFF. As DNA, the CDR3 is TGTGCCAGCAGCCCGGGGACCGACCCTGAAGCTTTCTTT.

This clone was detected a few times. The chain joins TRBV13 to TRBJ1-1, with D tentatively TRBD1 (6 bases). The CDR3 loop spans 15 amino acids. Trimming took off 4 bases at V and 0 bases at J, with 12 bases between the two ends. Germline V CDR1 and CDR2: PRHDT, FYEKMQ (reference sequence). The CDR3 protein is CASSSRQAMNTEAFF. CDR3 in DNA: TGTGCCAGCAGCTCCCGACAGGCCATGAACACTGAAGCTTTCTTT.

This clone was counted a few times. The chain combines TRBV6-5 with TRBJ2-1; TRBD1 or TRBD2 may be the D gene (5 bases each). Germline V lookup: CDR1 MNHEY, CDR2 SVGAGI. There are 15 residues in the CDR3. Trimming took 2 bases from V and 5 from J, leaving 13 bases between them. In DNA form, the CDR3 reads TGTGCCAGCAGTTACCCGGGGCCCCCCAACAATGAGCAGTTCTTC. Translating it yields CASSYPGPPNNEQFF.

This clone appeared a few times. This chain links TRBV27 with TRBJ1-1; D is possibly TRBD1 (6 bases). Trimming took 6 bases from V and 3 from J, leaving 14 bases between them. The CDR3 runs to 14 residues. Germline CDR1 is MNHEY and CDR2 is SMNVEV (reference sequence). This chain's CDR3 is CASSGRGRDTEAFF. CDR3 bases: TGTGCCAGCAGCGGCAGGGGAAGGGACACTGAAGCTTTCTTT.

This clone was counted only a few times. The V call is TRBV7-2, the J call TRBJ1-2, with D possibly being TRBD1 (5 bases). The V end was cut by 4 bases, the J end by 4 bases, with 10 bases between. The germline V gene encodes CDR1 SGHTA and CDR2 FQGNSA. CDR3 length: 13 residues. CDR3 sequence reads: CASSSWGGYGYTF. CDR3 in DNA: TGTGCCAGCAGCTCTTGGGGGGGCTATGGCTACACCTTC.

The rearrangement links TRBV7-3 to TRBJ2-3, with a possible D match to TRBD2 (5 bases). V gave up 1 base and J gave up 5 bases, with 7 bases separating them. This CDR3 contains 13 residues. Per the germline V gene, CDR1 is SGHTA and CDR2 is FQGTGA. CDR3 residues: CASSLKRKDTQYF. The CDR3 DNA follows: TGTGCCAGCAGCTTAAAGCGGAAAGATACGCAGTATTTT.

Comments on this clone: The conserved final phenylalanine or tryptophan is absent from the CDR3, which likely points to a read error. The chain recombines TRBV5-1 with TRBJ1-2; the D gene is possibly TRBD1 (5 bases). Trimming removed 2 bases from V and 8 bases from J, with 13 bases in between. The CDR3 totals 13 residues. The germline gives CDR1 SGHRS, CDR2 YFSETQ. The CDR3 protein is CASSFGADGGYTL. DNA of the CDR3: TGCGCCAGCAGCTTCGGGGCGGATGGCGGCTACACCCTC.

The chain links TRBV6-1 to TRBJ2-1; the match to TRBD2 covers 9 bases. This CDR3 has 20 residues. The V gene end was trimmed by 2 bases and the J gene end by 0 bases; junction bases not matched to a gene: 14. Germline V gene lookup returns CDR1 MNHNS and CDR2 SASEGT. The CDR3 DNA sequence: TGTGCCAGCAGTGAAACGGCAGCGGGGGGATTCCTCAGCTCCTACAATGAGCAGTTCTTC. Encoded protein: CASSETAAGGFLSSYNEQFF.

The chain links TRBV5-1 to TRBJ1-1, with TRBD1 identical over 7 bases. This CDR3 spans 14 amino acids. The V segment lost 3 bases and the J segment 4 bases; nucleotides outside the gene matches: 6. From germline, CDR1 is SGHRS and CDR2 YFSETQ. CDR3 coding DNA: TGCGCCAGCAGCTCGCAGGGGGTCTCCACTGAAGCTTTCTTT. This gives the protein CASSSQGVSTEAFF. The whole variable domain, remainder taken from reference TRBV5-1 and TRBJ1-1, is KAGVTQTPRYLIKTRGQQVTLSCSPISGHRSVSWYQQTPGQGLQFLFEYFSETQRNKGNFPGRFSGRQFSNSRSEMNVSTLELGDSALYLCASSSQGVSTEAFFGQGTRLTVV.

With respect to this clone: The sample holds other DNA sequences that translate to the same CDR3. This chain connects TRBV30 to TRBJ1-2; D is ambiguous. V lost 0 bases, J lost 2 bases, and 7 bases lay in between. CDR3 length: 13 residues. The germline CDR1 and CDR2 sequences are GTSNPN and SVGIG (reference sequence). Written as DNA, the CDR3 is TGTGCCTGGAGTGTGGACGAAAACTATGGCTACACCTTC. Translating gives CAWSVDENYGYTF. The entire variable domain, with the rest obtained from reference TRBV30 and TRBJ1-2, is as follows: SQTIHQWPATLVQPVGSPLSLECTVEGTSNPNLYWYRQAAGRGLQLLFYSVGIGQISSEVPQNLSASRPQDRQFILSSKKLLLSDSGFYLCAWSVDENYGYTFGSGTRLTVV.

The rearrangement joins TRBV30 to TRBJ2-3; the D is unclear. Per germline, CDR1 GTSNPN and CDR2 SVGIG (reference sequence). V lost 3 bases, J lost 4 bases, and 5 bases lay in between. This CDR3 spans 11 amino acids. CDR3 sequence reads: CAWRSSDTQYF. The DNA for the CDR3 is TGTGCCTGGAGAAGTTCAGATACGCAGTATTTT.

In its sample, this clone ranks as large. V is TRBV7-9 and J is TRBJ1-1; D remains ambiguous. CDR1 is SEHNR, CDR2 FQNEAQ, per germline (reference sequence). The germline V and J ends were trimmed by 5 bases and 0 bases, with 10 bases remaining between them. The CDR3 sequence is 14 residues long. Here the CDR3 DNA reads TGTGCCAGCAGCGGCGGCGGAGTGAACACTGAAGCTTTCTTT. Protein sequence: CASSGGGVNTEAFF.

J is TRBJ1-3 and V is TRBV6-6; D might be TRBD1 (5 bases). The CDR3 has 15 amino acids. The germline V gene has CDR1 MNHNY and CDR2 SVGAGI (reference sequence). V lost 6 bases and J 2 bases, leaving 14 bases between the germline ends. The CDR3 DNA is TGTGCCAGCAGCCAGGACATGGGAGCTGGAAACACCATATATTTT. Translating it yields CASSQDMGAGNTIYF.